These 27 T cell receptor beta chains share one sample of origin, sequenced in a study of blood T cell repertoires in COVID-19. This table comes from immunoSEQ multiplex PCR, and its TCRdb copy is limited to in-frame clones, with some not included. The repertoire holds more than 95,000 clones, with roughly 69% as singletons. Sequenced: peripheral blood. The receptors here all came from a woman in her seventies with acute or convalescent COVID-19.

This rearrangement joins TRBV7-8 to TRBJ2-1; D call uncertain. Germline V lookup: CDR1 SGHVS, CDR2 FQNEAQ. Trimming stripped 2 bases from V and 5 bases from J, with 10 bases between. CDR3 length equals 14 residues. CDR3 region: CASSLYGRNNEQFF. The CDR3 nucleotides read TGTGCCAGCAGCTTATATGGCAGAAACAATGAGCAGTTCTTC.

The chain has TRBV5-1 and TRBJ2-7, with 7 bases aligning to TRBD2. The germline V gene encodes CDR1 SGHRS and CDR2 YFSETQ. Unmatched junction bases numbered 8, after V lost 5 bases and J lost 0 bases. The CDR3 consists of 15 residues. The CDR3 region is CASSSTAGFSYEQYF. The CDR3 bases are TGCGCCAGCAGTTCGACAGCGGGGTTCTCCTACGAGCAGTACTTC.

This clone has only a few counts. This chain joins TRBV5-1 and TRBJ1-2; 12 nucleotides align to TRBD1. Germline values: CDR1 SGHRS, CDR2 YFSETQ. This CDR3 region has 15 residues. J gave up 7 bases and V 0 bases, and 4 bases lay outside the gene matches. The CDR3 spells CASSLGDRGRGGYTF. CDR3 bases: TGCGCCAGCAGCTTGGGGGACAGGGGGCGTGGTGGCTACACCTTC.

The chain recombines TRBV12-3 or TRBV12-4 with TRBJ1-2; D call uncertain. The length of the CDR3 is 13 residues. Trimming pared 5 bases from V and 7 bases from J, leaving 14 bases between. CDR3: CASSPSSGVGYTF. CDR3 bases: TGTGCCAGCAGTCCCAGCAGCGGAGTTGGCTACACCTTC.

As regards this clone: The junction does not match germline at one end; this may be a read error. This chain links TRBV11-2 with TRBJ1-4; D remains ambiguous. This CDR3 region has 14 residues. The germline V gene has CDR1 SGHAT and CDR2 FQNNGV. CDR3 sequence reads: CASSLETQGRKLFF. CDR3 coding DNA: TGTGCCAGCAGCCTAGAGACTCAAGGTAGAAAACTGTTTTTT.

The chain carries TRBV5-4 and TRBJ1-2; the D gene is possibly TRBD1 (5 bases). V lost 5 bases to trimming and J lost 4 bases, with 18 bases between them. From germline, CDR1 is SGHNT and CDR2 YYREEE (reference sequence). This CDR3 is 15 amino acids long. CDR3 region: CASRPGGTGFYGYTF. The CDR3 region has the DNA TGTGCCAGCAGACCCGGCGGGACCGGCTTCTATGGCTACACCTTC.

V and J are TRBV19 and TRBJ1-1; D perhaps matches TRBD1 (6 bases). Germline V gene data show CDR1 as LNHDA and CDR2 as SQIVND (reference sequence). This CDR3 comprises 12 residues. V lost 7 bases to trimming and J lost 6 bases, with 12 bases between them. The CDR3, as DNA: TGTGCCAGTACCACAGGGATCTCTGAAGCTTTCTTT. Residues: CASTTGISEAFF.

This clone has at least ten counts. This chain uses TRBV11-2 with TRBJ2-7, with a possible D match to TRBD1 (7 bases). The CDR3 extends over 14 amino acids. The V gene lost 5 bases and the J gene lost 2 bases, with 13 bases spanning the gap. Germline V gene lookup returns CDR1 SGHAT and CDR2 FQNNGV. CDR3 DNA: TGTGCCAGCAGCCCAGGGGGGCAAACCTACGAGCAGTACTTC. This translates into CASSPGGQTYEQYF.

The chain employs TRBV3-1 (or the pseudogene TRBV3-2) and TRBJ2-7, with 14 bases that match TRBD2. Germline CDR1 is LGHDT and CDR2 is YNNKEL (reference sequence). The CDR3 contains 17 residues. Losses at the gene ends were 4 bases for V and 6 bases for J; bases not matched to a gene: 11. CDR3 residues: CASSLGTSGSGSGEQYF. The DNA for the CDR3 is TGTGCCAGCAGCCTGGGGACTAGCGGGAGTGGGTCCGGCGAGCAGTACTTC.

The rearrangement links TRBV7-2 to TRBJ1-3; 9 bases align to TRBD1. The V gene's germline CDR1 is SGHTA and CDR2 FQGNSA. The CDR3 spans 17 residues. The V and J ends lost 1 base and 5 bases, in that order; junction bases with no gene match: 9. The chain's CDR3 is CASSLVPGQGARNTIYF. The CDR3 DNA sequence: TGTGCCAGCAGCTTAGTACCGGGACAGGGAGCCAGAAACACCATATATTTT. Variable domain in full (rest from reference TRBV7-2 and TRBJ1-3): GAGVSQSPSNKVTEKGKDVELRCDPISGHTALYWYRQSLGQGLEFLIYFQGNSAPDKSGLPSDRFSAERTGGSVSTLTIQRTQQEDSAVYLCASSLVPGQGARNTIYFGEGSWLTVV.

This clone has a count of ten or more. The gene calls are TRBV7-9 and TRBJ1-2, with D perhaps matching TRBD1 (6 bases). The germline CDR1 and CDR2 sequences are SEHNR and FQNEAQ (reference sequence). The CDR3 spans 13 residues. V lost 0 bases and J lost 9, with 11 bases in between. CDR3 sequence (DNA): TGTGCCAGCAGCTTAGCGAACAGGGAGAGCTACACCTTC. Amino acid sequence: CASSLANRESYTF. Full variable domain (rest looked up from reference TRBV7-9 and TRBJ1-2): DTGVSQNPRHKITKRGQNVTFRCDPISEHNRLYWYRQTLGQGPEFLTYFQNEAQLEKSRLLSDRFSAERPKGSFSTLEIQRTEQGDSAMYLCASSLANRESYTFGSGTRLTVV.

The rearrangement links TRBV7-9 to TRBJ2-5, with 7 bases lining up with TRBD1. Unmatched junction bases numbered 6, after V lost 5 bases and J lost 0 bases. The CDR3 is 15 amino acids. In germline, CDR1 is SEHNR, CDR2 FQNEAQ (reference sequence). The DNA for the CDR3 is TGTGCCAGCAGCCGGGGACAGACGTACCAAGAGACCCAGTACTTC. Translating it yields CASSRGQTYQETQYF.

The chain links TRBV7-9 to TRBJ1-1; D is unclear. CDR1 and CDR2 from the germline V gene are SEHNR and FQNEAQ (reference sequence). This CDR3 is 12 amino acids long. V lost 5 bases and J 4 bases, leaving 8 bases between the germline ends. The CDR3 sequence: CASSPSLTEAFF. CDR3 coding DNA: TGTGCCAGCAGCCCAAGCCTCACTGAAGCTTTCTTT.

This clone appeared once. The DNA of the CDR3 is TGTGCCAGCAGCTTAGGGGCTAGCGGGGGGCAAAAGACCCAGTACTTC. It encodes CASSLGASGGQKTQYF. This rearrangement joins TRBV7-2 to TRBJ2-5; 11 nucleotides line up with TRBD2. The CDR3 is made up of 16 amino acids. The V gene's germline CDR1 is SGHTA and CDR2 FQGNSA. The trim removed 1 base at V and 6 bases at J, leaving 7 bases unmatched.

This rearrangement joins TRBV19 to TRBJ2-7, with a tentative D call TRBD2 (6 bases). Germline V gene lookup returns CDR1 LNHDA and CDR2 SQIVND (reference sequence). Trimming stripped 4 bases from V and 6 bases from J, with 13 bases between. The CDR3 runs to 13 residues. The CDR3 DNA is TGTGCCAGTAGTAATCGGGGGTCAGGCGAGCAGTACTTC. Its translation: CASSNRGSGEQYF.

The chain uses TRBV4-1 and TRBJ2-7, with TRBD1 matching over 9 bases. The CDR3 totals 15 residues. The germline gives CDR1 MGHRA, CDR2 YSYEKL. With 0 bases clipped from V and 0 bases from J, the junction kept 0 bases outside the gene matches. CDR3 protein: CASSQEGQGSYEQYF. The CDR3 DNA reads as TGCGCCAGCAGCCAAGAGGGACAGGGCTCCTACGAGCAGTACTTC.

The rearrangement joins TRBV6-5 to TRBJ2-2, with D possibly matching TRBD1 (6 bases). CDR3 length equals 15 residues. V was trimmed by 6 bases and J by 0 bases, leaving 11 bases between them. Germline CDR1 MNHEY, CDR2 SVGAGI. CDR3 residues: CASSQWTANTGELFF. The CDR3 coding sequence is TGTGCCAGCAGCCAATGGACAGCGAACACCGGGGAGCTGTTTTTT.

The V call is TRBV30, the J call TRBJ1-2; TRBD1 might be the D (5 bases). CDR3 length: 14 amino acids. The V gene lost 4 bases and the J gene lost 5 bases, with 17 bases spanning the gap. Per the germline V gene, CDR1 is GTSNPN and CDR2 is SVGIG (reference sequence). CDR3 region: CAWTGRRQPYGYTF. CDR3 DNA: TGTGCCTGGACCGGGCGAAGACAGCCTTATGGCTACACCTTC.

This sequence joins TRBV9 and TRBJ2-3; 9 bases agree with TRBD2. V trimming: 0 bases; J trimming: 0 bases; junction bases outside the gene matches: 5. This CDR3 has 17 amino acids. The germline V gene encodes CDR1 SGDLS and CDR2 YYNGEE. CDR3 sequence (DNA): TGTGCCAGCAGCGTAGCAACTAGCGGGTTTAGCACAGATACGCAGTATTTT. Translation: CASSVATSGFSTDTQYF.

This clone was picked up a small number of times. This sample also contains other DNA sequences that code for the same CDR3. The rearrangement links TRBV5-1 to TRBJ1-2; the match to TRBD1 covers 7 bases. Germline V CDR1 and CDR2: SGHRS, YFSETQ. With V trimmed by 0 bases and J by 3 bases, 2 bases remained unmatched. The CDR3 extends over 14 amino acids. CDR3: CASSLAGTDYGYTF. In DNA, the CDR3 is TGCGCCAGCAGCTTGGCCGGGACAGACTATGGCTACACCTTC.

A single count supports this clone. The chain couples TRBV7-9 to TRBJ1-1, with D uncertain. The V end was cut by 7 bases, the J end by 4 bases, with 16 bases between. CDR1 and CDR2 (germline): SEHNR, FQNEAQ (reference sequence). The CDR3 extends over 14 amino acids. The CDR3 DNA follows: TGTGCCAGCAACCCCGACACGCATGGCACTGAAGCTTTCTTT. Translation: CASNPDTHGTEAFF.

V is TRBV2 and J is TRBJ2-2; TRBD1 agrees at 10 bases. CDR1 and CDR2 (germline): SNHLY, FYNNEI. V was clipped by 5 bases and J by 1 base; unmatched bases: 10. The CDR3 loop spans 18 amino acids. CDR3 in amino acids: CASSIRGQGRGNTGELFF. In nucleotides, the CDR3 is TGTGCCAGCAGTATAAGGGGACAGGGGCGCGGGAACACCGGGGAGCTGTTTTTT. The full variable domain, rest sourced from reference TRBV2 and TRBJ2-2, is EPEVTQTPSHQVTQMGQEVILRCVPISNHLYFYWYRQILGQKVEFLVSFYNNEISEKSEIFDDQFSVERPDGSNFTLKIRSTKLEDSAMYFCASSIRGQGRGNTGELFFGEGSRLTVL.

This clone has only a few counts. CDR3 in amino acids: CASSPVAGRGQPQHF. DNA for the CDR3: TGTGCCAGTAGTCCTGTGGCAGGGAGGGGTCAGCCCCAGCATTTT. The chain joins TRBV19 to TRBJ1-5, with a possible D match to TRBD1 (5 bases). With 5 bases removed from V and 6 bases from J, the gap between germline ends came to 17 bases. CDR1 is LNHDA and CDR2 is SQIVND in the germline V gene (reference sequence). The CDR3 has 15 residues. The full variable domain, its missing parts supplied by reference TRBV19 and TRBJ1-5, is DGGITQSPKYLFRKEGQNVTLSCEQNLNHDAMYWYRQDPGQGLRLIYYSQIVNDFQKGDIAEGYSVSREKKESFPLTVTSAQKNPTAFYLCASSPVAGRGQPQHFGDGTRLSIL.

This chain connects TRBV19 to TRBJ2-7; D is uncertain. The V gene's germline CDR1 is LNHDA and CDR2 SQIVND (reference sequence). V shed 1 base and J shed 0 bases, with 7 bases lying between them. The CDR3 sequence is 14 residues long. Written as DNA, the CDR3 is TGTGCCAGTAGTATAGGCTACTACTCCTACGAGCAGTACTTC. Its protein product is CASSIGYYSYEQYF.

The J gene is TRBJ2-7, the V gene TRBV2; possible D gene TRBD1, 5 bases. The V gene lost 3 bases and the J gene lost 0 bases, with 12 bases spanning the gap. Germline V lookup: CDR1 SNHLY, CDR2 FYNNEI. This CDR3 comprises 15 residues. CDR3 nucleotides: TGTGCCAGCAGTGATAAGGGGCTAAGCTCCTACGAGCAGTACTTC. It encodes CASSDKGLSSYEQYF.

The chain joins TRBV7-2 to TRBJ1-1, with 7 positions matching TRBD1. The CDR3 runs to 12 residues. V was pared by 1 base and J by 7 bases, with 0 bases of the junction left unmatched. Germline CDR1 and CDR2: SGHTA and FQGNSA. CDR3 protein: CASSLGQGEAFF. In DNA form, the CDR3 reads TGTGCCAGCAGCTTAGGACAGGGTGAAGCTTTCTTT.

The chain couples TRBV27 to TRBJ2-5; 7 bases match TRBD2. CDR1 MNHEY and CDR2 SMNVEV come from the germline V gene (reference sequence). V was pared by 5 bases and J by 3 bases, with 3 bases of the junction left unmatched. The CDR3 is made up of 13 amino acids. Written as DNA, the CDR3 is TGTGCCAGCAGTACCGGGACTAAAGAGACCCAGTACTTC. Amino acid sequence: CASSTGTKETQYF.